The 14 T cell receptor beta chains listed next were all sequenced from one sample in a study of blood T cell repertoires in COVID-19. Using immunoSEQ multiplex PCR, the repertoire was profiled, and TCRdb retains in-frame clones only, with some absent. The sample shows fewer than 200,000 clones, around nine tenths of them seen only once. Material: peripheral blood. The source is a man aged 40-55 years with active or convalescent COVID-19.

The chain has TRBV19 and TRBJ1-1; the match to TRBD1 covers 9 bases. V lost 7 bases and J lost 4; bases outside the gene matches: 7. Germline CDR1 LNHDA, CDR2 SQIVND (reference sequence). The CDR3 length is 14 residues. The CDR3: CASTTDRGVTEAFF. CDR3 coding DNA: TGTGCCAGTACAACGGACAGGGGTGTCACTGAAGCTTTCTTT.

The J gene is TRBJ1-2, the V gene TRBV10-2; 7 bases line up with TRBD1. Germline V gene sequence: CDR1 WSHSY, CDR2 SAAADI. This CDR3 contains 13 residues. The V segment lost 10 bases and the J segment 8 bases; nucleotides outside the gene matches: 13. CDR3: CATMTTGAVGYTF. The CDR3, as DNA: TGCGCCACCATGACTACAGGGGCAGTCGGCTACACCTTC.

The chain employs TRBV2 and TRBJ2-7; D might be TRBD1 (5 bases). The length of the CDR3 is 14 residues. V was trimmed by 4 bases and J by 0 bases, leaving 10 bases between them. Germline V gene lookup returns CDR1 SNHLY and CDR2 FYNNEI. CDR3 coding DNA: TGTGCCAGCAGTGGGACACCTAGCTCCTACGAGCAGTACTTC. It is translated as CASSGTPSSYEQYF.

This clone was counted a single time. This rearrangement joins TRBV19 to TRBJ2-2; 7 bases line up with TRBD1. CDR3 length: 14 residues. The V gene end was trimmed by 9 bases and the J gene end by 2 bases; junction bases not matched to a gene: 6. Germline-derived CDR1 and CDR2 are LNHDA and SQIVND (reference sequence). This CDR3 reads CASKGQYNTGELFF. The CDR3 DNA sequence: TGTGCCAGCAAGGGACAGTACAACACCGGGGAGCTGTTTTTT.

The chain is built from TRBV24-1 and TRBJ2-5; D possibly corresponds to TRBD2 (5 bases). The V and J ends lost 3 bases and 7 bases respectively, with 17 bases between them. Germline CDR1 reads KGHDR; CDR2 reads SFDVKD. This CDR3 is built from 15 residues. The CDR3 is CATSDPDRLGGTQYF. CDR3 in DNA: TGTGCCACCAGTGATCCTGACCGTTTAGGAGGGACCCAGTACTTC.

The chain carries TRBV19 and TRBJ1-2, with 7 bases matching TRBD1. Germline V lookup: CDR1 LNHDA, CDR2 SQIVND (reference sequence). This CDR3 comprises 14 residues. V was pared by 3 bases and J by 8 bases, with 9 bases of the junction left unmatched. The CDR3 sequence: CASSIPPHRGGYTF. CDR3 nucleotide sequence: TGTGCCAGTAGTATTCCGCCACACAGGGGCGGCTACACCTTC.

This clone was observed a handful of times. This chain uses TRBV3-1 (or the pseudogene TRBV3-2) with TRBJ2-7; tentatively, D is TRBD2 (6 bases). The CDR3 is 15 residues long. Germline values: CDR1 LGHDT, CDR2 YNNKEL (reference sequence). Between the trimmed V and J ends, which lost 3 bases and 3 bases, there was a span of 15 bases. The CDR3 spells CASSQGLDFNYEQYF. The CDR3 DNA reads as TGTGCCAGCAGCCAGGGACTTGACTTCAACTACGAGCAGTACTTC.

The chain couples TRBV5-5 to TRBJ2-1, with TRBD2 matching over 11 bases. Germline CDR1 reads SGHKS; CDR2 reads YYEKEE (reference sequence). V dropped 3 bases and J dropped 8; count of bases not matched to a gene: 7. This CDR3 contains 15 residues. CDR3 region: CASSSRLAGLDEQFF. CDR3 bases: TGTGCCAGCAGCTCCCGACTAGCGGGGCTCGATGAGCAGTTCTTC.

The chain recombines TRBV7-3 with TRBJ2-1; D is perhaps TRBD1 (6 bases). Trimming removed 4 bases at V and 4 bases at J, with 11 bases between. This CDR3 has 14 amino acids. Per germline, CDR1 SGHTA and CDR2 FQGTGA. The CDR3 here is CASSSQGRYNEQFF. The DNA of the CDR3 is TGTGCCAGCAGCTCACAGGGCAGATACAATGAGCAGTTCTTC.

This rearrangement joins TRBV24-1 to TRBJ2-1; 11 bases line up with TRBD2. The CDR3 spans 16 residues. With 3 bases clipped from V and 7 bases from J, the junction kept 7 bases outside the gene matches. The germline V gene encodes CDR1 KGHDR and CDR2 SFDVKD. Here the CDR3 reads CATSDPIAGGKNEQFF. The CDR3 DNA sequence: TGTGCCACCAGTGATCCCATAGCGGGGGGGAAGAATGAGCAGTTCTTC.

This clone turned up a few times. J is TRBJ2-2 and V is TRBV20-1; maybe TRBD2 (5 bases). Germline-derived CDR1 and CDR2 are DFQATT and SNEGSKA (reference sequence). With 3 bases removed from V and 0 bases from J, the gap between germline ends came to 8 bases. The CDR3 is made up of 14 amino acids. Here the CDR3 reads CSASFGANTGELFF. DNA for the CDR3: TGCAGTGCTAGTTTCGGGGCGAACACCGGGGAGCTGTTTTTT.

The chain is built from TRBV11-2 and TRBJ1-1, with 7 bases aligning to TRBD1. Trimming at V came to 4 bases and at J to 6 bases, leaving 8 bases not matched to a gene. From germline, CDR1 is SGHAT and CDR2 FQNNGV. This CDR3 is 14 amino acids long. The CDR3 spells CASSSLRTGPEAFF. In DNA form, the CDR3 reads TGTGCCAGCAGCTCTCTTAGGACAGGTCCTGAAGCTTTCTTT. The variable domain in full, with the rest retrieved from reference TRBV11-2 and TRBJ1-1, is EAGVAQSPRYKIIEKRQSVAFWCNPISGHATLYWYQQILGQGPKLLIQFQNNGVVDDSQLPKDRFSAERLKGVDSTLKIQPAKLEDSAVYLCASSSLRTGPEAFFGQGTRLTVV.

CDR3 loop: CASVIWEEAFRVGYTF. In DNA form, the CDR3 reads TGTGCCAGCGTAATTTGGGAGGAAGCTTTTCGGGTAGGCTACACCTTC. V and J are TRBV2 and TRBJ1-2; D unclear. The CDR3 consists of 16 residues. V dropped 8 bases and J dropped 8 bases, with 27 bases sitting between them. Germline-derived CDR1 and CDR2 are SNHLY and FYNNEI.

The V call is TRBV29-1, the J call TRBJ1-1; D uncertain. CDR1 is SQVTM, CDR2 ANQGSEA, per germline. This CDR3 comprises 11 residues. In DNA form, the CDR3 reads TGCTGGGCTTTTAGGAACACTGAAGCTTTCTTT. Translating gives CWAFRNTEAFF.